This TCR beta chain originates from a study of blood T cells in healthy people across ages. Notes on the study in general: Among long-lived donors, naive CD4+ cells were more numerous and diversity higher than in aged donors.

A second PCR, run for about 6 to 11 cycles, used a sample-barcoded 5' primer plus a J-beta primer mix. TCRdb processed the 5' RACE reads anew with MiXCR; each CDR3 protein has one entry. This sample has 910,000 or so distinct CDR3 sequences, with roughly 51% found just once. Trimming took 8 bases from V and 7 from J; bases not matched to a gene: 19. CDR3 length: 17 amino acids. Turning to this clonotype: Its antigen is still unknown.

Specimen: blood. This TCR was recovered from a woman aged 55-69 years in good health. The chain uses TRBV12-3 or TRBV12-4 and TRBJ2-1; 8 bases agree with TRBD2. CDR3 loop: CASQSGGAGVRANEQFF. In DNA, the CDR3 is TGTGCCAGCCAATCGGGGGGAGCGGGAGTCAGAGCAAATGAGCAGTTCTTC.